What follows are 12 T cell receptor beta chains derived from one specimen sequenced in a study of CD8 T cells in Susac syndrome. Reverse transcription of roughly 0.5 to 1 ug RNA was carried out with random hexamers. MiXCR was run by TCRdb on the immunoSEQ multiplex PCR reads, yielding one entry per CDR3 protein. The sample lists about 160,000 distinct CDR3 sequences; about 96% were seen once. Sequenced sample: CD4+ T cells from PBMCs. Receptor source: a human donor with Susac syndrome.

For the CDR3, the DNA is TGTGCCACCCAGTTAGGCCTTCGACAGGTGATCACAGATACGCAGTATTTT. Amino acids: CATQLGLRQVITDTQYF. The chain employs TRBV6-2 or TRBV6-3 and TRBJ2-3, with a tentative D call TRBD1 (6 bases). V was pared by 10 bases and J by 2 bases, with 25 bases between. The V gene's germline CDR1 is MNHEY and CDR2 SVGEGT. The CDR3 is made up of 17 amino acids.

The chain is built from TRBV28 and TRBJ1-1; TRBD1 is a possible D gene (6 bases). V dropped 6 bases and J dropped 4 bases, with 15 bases sitting between them. Germline V CDR1 and CDR2: MDHEN, SYDVKM. The CDR3 consists of 14 residues. CDR3 bases: TGTGCCAGCAGGGGGGTGGGGGCCGGCACTGAAGCTTTCTTT. Translated: CASRGVGAGTEAFF.

The chain carries TRBV2 and TRBJ1-4; tentative D call: TRBD1 (5 bases). This CDR3 is 13 amino acids long. Trimming removed 5 bases from V and 7 bases from J, with 11 bases in between. The germline gives CDR1 SNHLY, CDR2 FYNNEI. The CDR3 loop reads CASSRGTVEKLFF. CDR3 DNA: TGTGCCAGCAGTCGAGGGACGGTTGAAAAACTGTTTTTT.

V is TRBV20-1 and J is TRBJ2-7; the match to TRBD1 covers 7 bases. The J segment lost 5 bases and the V segment lost 1 base, leaving 8 bases of the junction unmatched. The CDR3 loop spans 14 amino acids. From germline, CDR1 is DFQATT and CDR2 SNEGSKA (reference sequence). The CDR3 coding sequence is TGCAGTGCTAGAGCGGCCAGGGGGTGGGACGAGCAGTACTTC. It is translated as CSARAARGWDEQYF.

The chain carries TRBV5-6 and TRBJ1-6; 8 nucleotides line up with TRBD1. Germline CDR1 reads SGHDT; CDR2 reads YYEEEE. The CDR3 runs to 16 residues. The J segment lost 8 bases and the V segment lost 2 bases, leaving 9 bases of the junction unmatched. This CDR3 reads CASSFIGQGQDSPLHF. The CDR3 DNA sequence: TGTGCCAGCAGCTTCATCGGACAGGGTCAGGATTCACCCCTCCACTTT.

V is TRBV9 and J is TRBJ2-6; D perhaps matches TRBD1 (5 bases). The germline V and J ends were trimmed by 2 bases and 0 bases, with 12 bases remaining between them. The germline V gene has CDR1 SGDLS and CDR2 YYNGEE. The CDR3 length is 17 residues. The CDR3 loop reads CASSVGHLNSGANVLTF. CDR3 DNA: TGTGCCAGCAGCGTGGGGCATCTGAACTCTGGGGCCAACGTCCTGACTTTC.

The genes are TRBV2 and TRBJ1-5, with D uncertain. V dropped 5 bases and J dropped 0 bases, with 5 bases sitting between them. This CDR3 spans 13 amino acids. Germline values: CDR1 SNHLY, CDR2 FYNNEI. CDR3 sequence: CASSWSSNQPQHF. The CDR3 DNA is TGTGCCAGCAGTTGGAGTAGCAATCAGCCCCAGCATTTT.

The gene calls are TRBV29-1 and TRBJ2-5; the D is unclear. The CDR3 extends over 15 amino acids. In germline, CDR1 is SQVTM, CDR2 ANQGSEA. The V and J ends lost 1 base and 4 bases respectively, with 16 bases between them. The DNA for the CDR3 is TGCAGCGTTGAAGCGTCAGGCCGGACGGGAGAGACCCAGTACTTC. Translating it yields CSVEASGRTGETQYF. Full variable domain (rest looked up from reference TRBV29-1 and TRBJ2-5): SAVISQKPSRDICQRGTSLTIQCQVDSQVTMMFWYRQQPGQSLTLIATANQGSEATYESGFVIDKFPISRPNLTFSTLTVSNMSPEDSSIYLCSVEASGRTGETQYFGPGTRLLVL.

The table lists this clonotype with a count of one. This rearrangement joins TRBV20-1 to TRBJ2-2; the match to TRBD2 covers 11 bases. With 3 bases clipped from V and 4 bases from J, the junction kept 7 bases outside the gene matches. The CDR3 sequence is 16 residues long. Looked up from germline, CDR1 is DFQATT and CDR2 is SNEGSKA (reference sequence). The CDR3 spells CSARRIAGGPTGELFF. The CDR3 DNA follows: TGCAGTGCTAGGAGGATAGCGGGAGGGCCCACCGGGGAGCTGTTTTTT.

The rearrangement joins TRBV20-1 to TRBJ1-5; 7 nucleotides match TRBD1. The trim removed 5 bases at V and 1 base at J, leaving 5 bases unmatched. CDR1 and CDR2 (germline): DFQATT, SNEGSKA (reference sequence). The CDR3 totals 14 residues. CDR3 amino acids: CSAEGAGSNQPQHF. DNA of the CDR3: TGCAGTGCTGAGGGGGCAGGAAGCAATCAGCCCCAGCATTTT.

V and J are TRBV5-1 and TRBJ2-1, with 9 bases matching TRBD2. Trimming at V came to 4 bases and at J to 0 bases, leaving 14 bases not matched to a gene. This CDR3 contains 19 residues. CDR1 is SGHRS, CDR2 YFSETQ, per germline. This CDR3 reads CASSLGPSGVRSSYNEQFF. In DNA form, the CDR3 reads TGCGCCAGCAGCCTCGGTCCTAGCGGGGTCCGGAGCTCCTACAATGAGCAGTTCTTC.

This clonotype appeared a few times. This chain links TRBV18 with TRBJ1-2, with D maybe TRBD1 (6 bases). CDR1 and CDR2 from the germline V gene are KGHSH and LQKENI. The CDR3 has 14 amino acids. Trimming shortened V by 3 bases and J by 5 bases, and 13 bases separated the two germline ends. As DNA, the CDR3 is TGTGCCAGCTCACCGGACAGAGTGCGATATGGCTACACCTTC. Protein product: CASSPDRVRYGYTF.